This T cell receptor (beta chain) was identified during a study of cytomegalovirus exposure and HLA in healthy donors. PCR involved 60 Vbeta and 13 Jbeta primers. Libraries were prepared by immunoSEQ multiplex PCR; TCRdb keeps only in-frame clonotypes and omits some of them. Found here are around 200,000 clones; the top ten clones hold roughly 0.98%. Study results and caveats: A later analysis reportedly found fewer N-insertions in an Asian-associated ancestry cluster than the roughly 670-donor mean. Highly shared variants forming one cluster were likely a sequencing artifact. In vitro testing confirmed a few CMV-associated chains as specific for CMV antigens.

Germline V gene data show CDR1 as MNHNS and CDR2 as SASEGT. V was clipped by 4 bases and J by 0 bases; unmatched bases: 10. The length of the CDR3 is 17 residues. About this clone: Its antigen is not identified.

This chain connects TRBV6-1 to TRBJ2-7; 9 bases fit TRBD2. Sequences were obtained from PBMCs. The receptor was isolated from a woman aged 25 to 39 in good health and CMV-seropositive. CDR3 residues: CASSGGVLAGYSYEQYF. In nucleotides, the CDR3 is TGTGCCAGCAGTGGTGGGGTGCTAGCGGGGTACTCCTACGAGCAGTACTTC.